The 27 T cell receptor beta chains reported below all come from one sample, sequenced in a study of radiotherapy plus CTLA-4 blockade in lung cancer. TCRdb's copy holds only in-frame clones and misses some; the assay was immunoSEQ multiplex PCR. The repertoire holds 78,000 or so clones, with around nine tenths as singletons. The sequencing here drew on peripheral blood, taken from a patient treated with radiotherapy plus ipilimumab. These receptors came from a human donor with non-small cell lung cancer who had stable disease on radiotherapy plus ipilimumab.

The chain uses TRBV27 and TRBJ1-5; TRBD1 matches at 7 bases. Germline values: CDR1 MNHEY, CDR2 SMNVEV (reference sequence). The V gene end was trimmed by 8 bases and the J gene end by 4 bases; junction bases not matched to a gene: 11. The CDR3 sequence is 15 residues long. The CDR3 reads CASRVDRAENQPQHF. The CDR3 DNA is TGTGCCAGCCGCGTTGACAGGGCCGAGAATCAGCCCCAGCATTTT.

The chain is built from TRBV30 and TRBJ1-6; D may be TRBD1 (5 bases). The germline CDR1 and CDR2 sequences are GTSNPN and SVGIG (reference sequence). V was cut by 4 bases and J by 7 bases, with 11 bases left in between. The CDR3 is 13 amino acids. The CDR3 nucleotides are TGTGCCTGGACCCGACAGTCAAATTCACCCCTCCACTTT. Translation: CAWTRQSNSPLHF.

The genes are TRBV29-1 and TRBJ2-7; TRBD2 aligns across 8 bases. From germline, CDR1 is SQVTM and CDR2 ANQGSEA. The V gene end was trimmed by 7 bases and the J gene end by 9 bases; junction bases not matched to a gene: 14. The CDR3 contains 13 residues. The CDR3 protein is CSGSSGGVRGQYF. CDR3 DNA sequence: TGCAGCGGCTCCTCGGGGGGGGTGCGTGGGCAGTACTTC.

The chain is built from TRBV19 and TRBJ1-2; D possibly corresponds to TRBD1 (5 bases). The ends were cut back, 2 bases at V and 4 bases at J, with 20 bases in the middle. The length of the CDR3 is 17 residues. Germline V gene lookup returns CDR1 LNHDA and CDR2 SQIVND (reference sequence). CDR3 nucleotide sequence: TGTGCCAGTAGTATATCCCGAGGGACCCGTCTTGGCTATGGCTACACCTTC. Translating it yields CASSISRGTRLGYGYTF.

The genes are TRBV19 and TRBJ1-1; maybe TRBD1 (5 bases). Trimming left V 4 bases short and J 4 bases short, with 13 bases between. The CDR3 contains 14 residues. Germline V CDR1 and CDR2: LNHDA, SQIVND (reference sequence). CDR3 in DNA: TGTGCCAGTAGTACCTTTACCGGGGGCACTGAAGCTTTCTTT. This gives the protein CASSTFTGGTEAFF.

The V gene is TRBV19, the J gene TRBJ1-5; D call uncertain. The germline V gene encodes CDR1 LNHDA and CDR2 SQIVND (reference sequence). The V gene lost 7 bases and the J gene lost 11 bases, with 21 bases spanning the gap. This CDR3 contains 14 residues. The CDR3 protein is CASTEGGAPETQHF. The CDR3 DNA follows: TGTGCCAGTACGGAAGGAGGTGCTCCGGAAACCCAGCATTTT.

V is TRBV5-4 and J is TRBJ2-1; D may be TRBD1 or TRBD2 (5 bases each). The V and J ends lost 3 bases and 7 bases respectively, with 14 bases between them. The CDR3 loop spans 14 amino acids. Germline lookup yields CDR1 SGHNT and CDR2 YYREEE (reference sequence). In DNA form, the CDR3 reads TGTGCCAGCAGCTGGGACCCGTTATTGAATGAGCAGTTCTTC. Translating it yields CASSWDPLLNEQFF.

This chain links TRBV5-6 with TRBJ2-1; D gene unclear. The length of the CDR3 is 12 residues. The V gene's germline CDR1 is SGHDT and CDR2 YYEEEE. V was cut by 4 bases and J by 7 bases, with 9 bases left in between. The DNA for the CDR3 is TGTGCCAGCAGCCGGGTTTTTAATGAGCAGTTCTTC. It codes for CASSRVFNEQFF.

V usage is TRBV30 and J usage is TRBJ2-7, with D possibly being TRBD1 or TRBD2 (5 bases each). CDR1 is GTSNPN, CDR2 SVGIG, per germline (reference sequence). Trimming stripped 4 bases from V and 2 bases from J, with 12 bases between. The CDR3 is 13 residues long. CDR3 bases: TGTGCCTGGAACCGGGACCAAACCTACGAGCAGTACTTC. It yields the protein CAWNRDQTYEQYF.

The V gene is TRBV21-1, the J gene TRBJ2-1; TRBD2, the table's D call, was not compared with the DNA. TRBV21-1 is designated a pseudogene. This CDR3 contains 18 residues. CDR3 region: CASSKALVGAGGDNEQFF. The CDR3 DNA follows: TGTGCCAGCAGCAAAGCGCTGGTCGGAGCGGGAGGAGATAATGAGCAGTTCTTC.

The rearrangement links TRBV7-3 to TRBJ2-1, with 7 bases matching TRBD1. CDR3 length: 15 residues. Trimming took 4 bases from V and 6 from J; bases not matched to a gene: 9. Germline values: CDR1 SGHTA, CDR2 FQGTGA. CDR3 DNA sequence: TGTGCCAGCAGCTCAGGACAGGTTCTCCGCAATGAGCAGTTCTTC. It codes for CASSSGQVLRNEQFF.

This clone was seen a single time. The rearrangement links TRBV4-2 to TRBJ1-3, with a weak D call TRBD1 (5 bases). This CDR3 has 20 residues. V was trimmed by 4 bases and J by 3 bases, leaving 28 bases between them. Germline assignment: CDR1 LGHNA and CDR2 YNFKEQ. CDR3 sequence (DNA): TGTGCCAGCAGCCCCAGCTCTTCCAGGGTATTGGACTCTATTGGAAACACCATATATTTT. Its protein is CASSPSSSRVLDSIGNTIYF.

The rearrangement uses TRBV4-1 and TRBJ2-5; 9 positions match TRBD2. Germline loops: CDR1 MGHRA, CDR2 YSYEKL. The ends lost 1 base at V and 0 bases at J; junction bases unmatched: 3. This CDR3 has 16 amino acids. CDR3 sequence: CASSQVVAGDQETQYF. The CDR3 DNA reads TGCGCCAGCAGCCAAGTCGTAGCGGGGGACCAAGAGACCCAGTACTTC.

The chain combines TRBV6-1 with TRBJ2-7; weak D call: TRBD2 (5 bases). The CDR3 contains 15 residues. Trimming shortened V by 5 bases and J by 1 base, and 15 bases separated the two germline ends. CDR1 and CDR2 (germline): MNHNS, SASEGT. CDR3 DNA sequence: TGTGCCAGCAGTCCCCCGGGAAGCTTTTCCTACGAGCAGTACTTC. It codes for CASSPPGSFSYEQYF.

This clone was picked up a small number of times. J is TRBJ1-2 and V is TRBV10-1, with no clear D. V lost 6 bases and J lost 9, with 17 bases in between. The CDR3 extends over 13 amino acids. Per the germline V gene, CDR1 is WNHNN and CDR2 is SYGVQD (reference sequence). CDR3 residues: CASRKPAASCYTF. The CDR3, as DNA: TGCGCCAGCAGAAAACCCGCGGCCTCGTGCTACACCTTC.

This rearrangement joins TRBV7-9 to TRBJ2-3; D is undetermined. The CDR3 extends over 15 amino acids. CDR1 and CDR2 (germline): SEHNR, FQNEAQ (reference sequence). The V gene lost 6 bases and the J gene lost 0 bases, with 13 bases spanning the gap. The CDR3 spells CASRLGRASTDTQYF. In DNA, the CDR3 is TGTGCCAGCAGACTGGGTAGAGCGAGCACAGATACGCAGTATTTT. Complete variable domain (other parts from reference TRBV7-9 and TRBJ2-3): DTGVSQNPRHKITKRGQNVTFRCDPISEHNRLYWYRQTLGQGPEFLTYFQNEAQLEKSRLLSDRFSAERPKGSFSTLEIQRTEQGDSAMYLCASRLGRASTDTQYFGPGTRLTVL.

The rearrangement uses TRBV11-2 and TRBJ2-1, with 7 bases fitting TRBD1. The germline V gene encodes CDR1 SGHAT and CDR2 FQNNGV. The CDR3 is made up of 15 amino acids. J was trimmed by 8 bases and V by 5 bases; bases with no gene match: 12. CDR3 residues: CASSQWVGRGYEQFF. The CDR3, as DNA: TGTGCCAGCAGCCAGTGGGTGGGCAGGGGGTATGAGCAGTTCTTC.

The chain carries TRBV6-1 and TRBJ1-5; D is undetermined. Germline V gene lookup returns CDR1 MNHNS and CDR2 SASEGT. Trimming shortened V by 1 base and J by 7 bases, and 8 bases separated the two germline ends. This CDR3 is 13 amino acids long. CDR3 in amino acids: CASSEVGDQPQHF. The CDR3 DNA reads TGTGCCAGCAGTGAAGTGGGAGACCAGCCCCAGCATTTT.

The chain recombines TRBV7-9 with TRBJ2-2, with a weak D call TRBD1 (6 bases). The germline gives CDR1 SEHNR, CDR2 FQNEAQ (reference sequence). V was cut by 3 bases and J by 4 bases, with 12 bases left in between. This CDR3 has 15 residues. CDR3 sequence: CASSFETGGTGELFF. DNA of the CDR3: TGTGCCAGCAGCTTCGAGACAGGAGGCACCGGGGAGCTGTTTTTT.

The J gene is TRBJ1-2, the V gene TRBV19, with D uncertain. The V end lost 5 bases, the J end lost 7 bases, and 14 bases lay between the germline ends. The germline V gene has CDR1 LNHDA and CDR2 SQIVND (reference sequence). The CDR3 sequence is 13 residues long. CDR3 sequence reads: CASSPSGRIGYTF. The CDR3 DNA sequence: TGTGCCAGTAGTCCCTCAGGACGTATTGGCTACACCTTC.

V gene TRBV30 combines with J gene TRBJ1-1, with TRBD1 matching 11 bases. The CDR3 runs to 12 residues. Germline V gene data show CDR1 as GTSNPN and CDR2 as SVGIG (reference sequence). Trimming removed 4 bases from V and 14 bases from J; junction bases left unmatched: 9. CDR3 bases: TGTGCCTGGATCGACCCGGGACAGGGGGGCTTCTTT. This gives the protein CAWIDPGQGGFF. Full variable domain (missing parts from reference TRBV30 and TRBJ1-1): SQTIHQWPATLVQPVGSPLSLECTVEGTSNPNLYWYRQAAGRGLQLLFYSVGIGQISSEVPQNLSASRPQDRQFILSSKKLLLSDSGFYLCAWIDPGQGGFFGQGTRLTVV.

The V call is TRBV7-3, the J call TRBJ2-3; TRBD2 matches 10 bases. The germline V gene encodes CDR1 SGHTA and CDR2 FQGTGA. CDR3 length: 15 amino acids. After removal of 5 bases from V and 8 bases from J, the junction contained 10 bases not matched to a gene. The CDR3 sequence: CASSPGTSAWGTQYF. The CDR3 bases are TGTGCCAGCAGCCCCGGGACTAGCGCCTGGGGTACGCAGTATTTT.

The chain is built from TRBV5-1 and TRBJ2-7; the match to TRBD2 covers 7 bases. This CDR3 comprises 13 residues. Germline lookup yields CDR1 SGHRS and CDR2 YFSETQ. V gave up 5 bases and J gave up 12 bases; unmatched junction bases: 14. The CDR3: CASSLSLEGLLYF. Here the CDR3 DNA reads TGCGCCAGCAGTCTCTCCCTCGAGGGACTACTGTACTTC.

The chain couples TRBV7-9 to TRBJ2-1; D might be TRBD1 or TRBD2, each matching 5 bases. This CDR3 is built from 16 residues. Germline V gene data show CDR1 as SEHNR and CDR2 as FQNEAQ (reference sequence). V was trimmed by 2 bases and J by 8 bases, leaving 19 bases between them. CDR3 nucleotide sequence: TGTGCCAGCAGCTTACCCGGGACCTCCGGTAACCATGAGCAGTTCTTC. Translation: CASSLPGTSGNHEQFF.

The V gene is TRBV6-1, the J gene TRBJ2-2; 9 bases are shared with TRBD1. Germline V gene sequence: CDR1 MNHNS, CDR2 SASEGT. V lost 11 bases, J lost 5 bases, and 9 bases stayed unmatched. CDR3 length: 14 residues. Here the CDR3 reads CAAREQGATGELFF. In DNA, the CDR3 is TGTGCCGCCCGCGAACAGGGGGCAACCGGGGAGCTGTTTTTT.

This rearrangement joins TRBV6-5 to TRBJ2-1, with D perhaps given as TRBD1 or TRBD2 (5 bases each). The CDR3 contains 15 residues. The V gene's germline CDR1 is MNHEY and CDR2 SVGAGI. V shed 7 bases and J shed 6 bases, with 19 bases lying between them. CDR3 sequence (DNA): TGTGCCAGCACCGAAGCCGGGACGCCTACCAATGAGCAGTTCTTC. This encodes CASTEAGTPTNEQFF.

V and J are TRBV27 and TRBJ2-1; D is perhaps TRBD2 (6 bases). Looked up from germline, CDR1 is MNHEY and CDR2 is SMNVEV (reference sequence). The CDR3 is made up of 13 amino acids. V was clipped by 2 bases and J by 4 bases, with 6 bases between them. This chain's CDR3 is CASSLAGYNEQFF. DNA of the CDR3: TGTGCCAGCAGTTTAGCGGGGTACAATGAGCAGTTCTTC.